This TCR beta chain was captured by sequencing in a study of shared T cell receptors in the human thymus. The length of the CDR3 is 18 residues. Germline CDR1 is MNHNS and CDR2 is SASEGT. V gave up 3 bases and J gave up 0 bases, with 17 bases separating them. This table comes from immunoSEQ multiplex PCR, and its TCRdb copy is limited to in-frame clones, with some not included. The data contain over 650,000 clones, about 89% of them singletons. Another study also made use of these data, one on human thymus T cells. That work contributes: Related reports documented highly overlapping thymic repertoires among unrelated individuals.

The sequencing input was thymocytes. The chain employs TRBV6-1 and TRBJ2-2; D possibly corresponds to TRBD1 (5 bases). The clonotype originates from a boy younger than two with a congenital heart defect. CDR3 coding DNA: TGTGCCAGCAGTGATTACGGACGACAGACGCCGAACACCGGGGAGCTGTTTTTT. This sequence encodes CASSDYGRQTPNTGELFF.